The rows below give T cell receptor beta chains drawn from one sample of a study of identical twins. TCRdb reprocessed the 5' RACE reads with MiXCR, giving one entry per CDR3 protein. The profile covers over 600,000 distinct CDR3 sequences, with 21% appearing a single time and around 4.4% taken by the ten largest. Another study also made use of these data, one on T cells expressing NK-cell markers.

Sequenced input: PBMCs. These receptors were collected from a woman aged 18-29 years in good health. CDR3s include the opening cysteine and the closing phenylalanine or tryptophan. A D gene is named only where the DNA matches it firmly. Expanded clones get a size class; other rows say once, few or many, or leave the size out.

>TRBJ2-5|TRBD1|many|TRBV12-3/TRBV12-4
TGTGCCAGCAGCTCGGGACAGGGGAAAGAGACCCAGTACTTC
CASSSGQGKETQYF
>TRBJ2-3|NA|NA|TRBV10-3
TGTGCCATCAGAGCCGGGTTTTTCACAGATACGCAGTATTTT
CAIRAGFFTDTQYF
>TRBJ2-6|NA|NA|TRBV20-1
TGCAGTGCTAGGGCTCACTCTGGGGCCAACGTCCTGACTTTC
CSARAHSGANVLTF
>TRBJ2-7|NA|NA|TRBV6-2/TRBV6-3
TGTGCCAGCAGTTGGGGGCCAAGGTGGGGAGCATCCTACGAGCAGTACTTC
CASSWGPRWGASYEQYF
>TRBJ2-7|TRBD2|few|TRBV7-8
TGTGCCAGCAGCCCTCGACTAGCAGATAACTACGAGCAGTACTTC
CASSPRLADNYEQYF
>TRBJ2-3|NA|few|TRBV7-2
TGTGCCAGCAGCCGCCGGACTACGACAACAGATACGCAGTATTTT
CASSRRTTTTDTQYF
>TRBJ1-2|NA|NA|TRBV11-2
TGTGCCAGCAGCTTAGCAGGATGGGATGGCTACACCTTC
CASSLAGWDGYTF
>TRBJ2-3|TRBD1|few|TRBV12-3/TRBV12-4
TGTGCCAGCAGCCGGACAGGGAGCTCAGATACGCAGTATTTT
CASSRTGSSDTQYF
>TRBJ1-5|TRBD1|few|TRBV20-1
TGCAGTGCTAATTCGGACAGGGAGGGACAGCCCCAGCATTTT
CSANSDREGQPQHF
>TRBJ1-2|TRBD1|NA|TRBV5-1
TGCGCCAGCACCAACACACAGGGGGCTTATGGCTACACCTTC
CASTNTQGAYGYTF
>TRBJ2-7|NA|few|TRBV20-1
TGCAGTGCTAGGCGTTCTGCGGACCCGTGGGAGCAGTACTTC
CSARRSADPWEQYF
>TRBJ2-7|NA|NA|TRBV12-3/TRBV12-4
TGTGCCAGCACCTTGGTTCCGGGCCACGAGCAGTACTTC
CASTLVPGHEQYF
>TRBJ1-6|TRBD1|NA|TRBV6-1
TGTGCCAGCAGCAGGGACAGGACTAATTCACCCCTCCACTTT
CASSRDRTNSPLHF
>TRBJ2-7|NA|NA|TRBV5-1
TGCGCCAGCAGCTTGGTGTCAGGCGAGCAGTACTTC
CASSLVSGEQYF
>TRBJ2-1|NA|many|TRBV11-2
TGTGCCAGCACCCTTTGGGGCGGGTCCTCCTACAATGAGCAGTTCTTC
CASTLWGGSSYNEQFF
>TRBJ2-1|TRBD2|NA|TRBV4-1
TGCGCCAGCAGAGCGGGAGAGGGACCCAATGAGCAGTTCTTC
CASRAGEGPNEQFF
>TRBJ2-2|TRBD1|many|TRBV5-1
TGCGCCAGCAGCTTGGCAGGGGGATCGGTGTTCACCGGGGAGCTGTTTTTT
CASSLAGGSVFTGELFF
>TRBJ2-7|TRBD1|few|TRBV20-1
TGCAGTGCTAGCGGGACAGGGGGCTTCGTCGAGCAGTACTTC
CSASGTGGFVEQYF
>TRBJ2-7|NA|many|TRBV12-3/TRBV12-4
TGTGCCAGCAGTTTTTACCGGGGCGGCGTCTACGAGCAGTACTTC
CASSFYRGGVYEQYF
>TRBJ2-1|NA|NA|TRBV12-3/TRBV12-4
TGTGCCAGCACCCCCACGGGTGGCGGCAATGAGCAGTTCTTC
CASTPTGGGNEQFF
>TRBJ2-7|NA|many|TRBV5-6
TGCGCCAGCAGCTTGGGCAGGAGCTCCTACGAGCAGTACTTC
CASSLGRSSYEQYF
>TRBJ2-7|NA|NA|TRBV10-3
TGTGCCATCAGTGAGTCGGGAGGCGGCTACGAGCAGTACTTC
CAISESGGGYEQYF
>TRBJ2-3|NA|few|TRBV12-3/TRBV12-4
TGTGCCAGCGAACGGGGGCTCACAGATACGCAGTATTTT
CASERGLTDTQYF
>TRBJ1-2|NA|few|TRBV27
TGTGCCAGCAGTTTCAACGAAAACTATGGCTACACCTTC
CASSFNENYGYTF
>TRBJ2-7|NA|many|TRBV4-1
TGCGCCAGCAGCCCCCAGGATCGGACTTTTTCCGAGCAGTACTTC
CASSPQDRTFSEQYF
>TRBJ2-3|TRBD2|NA|TRBV15
TGTGCCACCAGCAGAGATAGCGGGGGGGCCCACGATACGCAGTATTTT
CATSRDSGGAHDTQYF
>TRBJ1-1|NA|many|TRBV3-1
TGTGCCAGCAGCCACGGTGGGGTGCGCACTGAAGCTTTCTTT
CASSHGGVRTEAFF
>TRBJ1-1|NA|NA|TRBV29-1
TGCAGCGCCACGGACAGACCCCTGAACACTGAAGCTTTCTTT
CSATDRPLNTEAFF
>TRBJ2-1|NA|many|TRBV20-1
TGCAGTGCAACGAGACGGGCAGGAAATGAGCAGTTCTTC
CSATRRAGNEQFF
>TRBJ2-1|TRBD2|NA|TRBV5-1
TGCGCCAGCAGCTCACTAGCGGGGGGGTTCACGAATGAGCAGTTCTTC
CASSSLAGGFTNEQFF
>TRBJ2-5|TRBD2|NA|TRBV12-3/TRBV12-4
TGTGCCAGCAGGGTAGCGGGAGCAGAGACCCAGTACTTC
CASRVAGAETQYF
>TRBJ2-3|TRBD2|many|TRBV12-3/TRBV12-4
TGTGCCAGCAGTCCCGGACTAGCGGCAGATACGCAGTATTTT
CASSPGLAADTQYF
>TRBJ2-3|NA|NA|TRBV30
TGTGCCTGGTTAAGGGCAGATACGCAGTATTTT
CAWLRADTQYF
>TRBJ2-5|TRBD2|few|TRBV20-1
TGCAGTGCTAGAGATAGAACTAGCGGGGAGACCCAGTACTTC
CSARDRTSGETQYF
>TRBJ1-2|NA|many|TRBV12-3/TRBV12-4
TGTGCCAGCACCCAGGGTGCAGGCTACACCTTC
CASTQGAGYTF
>TRBJ2-1|TRBD2|NA|TRBV18
TGTGCCAGCTCACCTAATACTAGCGGGAGTTCCTACAATGAGCAGTTCTTC
CASSPNTSGSSYNEQFF
>TRBJ2-1|NA|many|TRBV12-3/TRBV12-4
TGTGCCAGCACTAATCTAGAGTTCGCCCCCGTGTCATTC
CASTNLEFAPVSF
>TRBJ2-1|NA|few|TRBV29-1
TGCAGCGTTGTTCACGGGACAACGGAAGATGAGCAGTTCTTC
CSVVHGTTEDEQFF
>TRBJ2-3|NA|NA|TRBV6-1
TGTGCCAGCACCCCTGTTGCCGGGGATACGCAGTATTTT
CASTPVAGDTQYF
>TRBJ2-1|TRBD1|NA|TRBV24-1
TGTGCCACCAGTGCCACCCAGGGACAGGGGAGACACAATGAGCAGTTCTTC
CATSATQGQGRHNEQFF
>TRBJ2-1|TRBD2|many|TRBV12-3/TRBV12-4
TGTGCCAGCAGTTTTGGGACGGGGGGGCCTAATGAGCAGTTCTTC
CASSFGTGGPNEQFF
>TRBJ2-7|NA|NA|TRBV15
TGTGCCACCAGTACCGAGGGCACGAGCGAGCAGTACTTC
CATSTEGTSEQYF